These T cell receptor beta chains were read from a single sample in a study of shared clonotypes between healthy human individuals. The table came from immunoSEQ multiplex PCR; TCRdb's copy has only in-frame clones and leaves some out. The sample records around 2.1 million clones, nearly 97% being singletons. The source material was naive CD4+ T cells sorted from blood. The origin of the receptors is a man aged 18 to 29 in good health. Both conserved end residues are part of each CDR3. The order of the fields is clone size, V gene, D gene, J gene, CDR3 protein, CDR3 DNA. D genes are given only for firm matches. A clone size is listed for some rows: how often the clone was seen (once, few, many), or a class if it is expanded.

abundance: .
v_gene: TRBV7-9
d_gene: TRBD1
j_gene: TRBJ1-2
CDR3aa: CASSLEISDRDSWYGYTF
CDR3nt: TGTGCCAGCAGCTTAGAAATTAGCGACAGGGACTCTTGGTATGGCTACACCTTC

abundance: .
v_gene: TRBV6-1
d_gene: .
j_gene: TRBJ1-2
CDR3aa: CASSAHDGYTF
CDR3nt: TGTGCCAGCAGTGCACACGATGGCTACACCTTC

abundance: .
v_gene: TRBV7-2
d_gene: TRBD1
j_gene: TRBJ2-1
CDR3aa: CASSLTNPRTGLYNEQFF
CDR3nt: TGTGCCAGCAGCTTAACAAACCCGAGGACAGGGCTATACAATGAGCAGTTCTTC

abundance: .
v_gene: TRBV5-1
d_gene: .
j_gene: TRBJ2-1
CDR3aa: CASSLNDFTGEQFF
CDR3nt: TGCGCCAGCAGCTTGAACGACTTCACCGGGGAGCAGTTCTTC

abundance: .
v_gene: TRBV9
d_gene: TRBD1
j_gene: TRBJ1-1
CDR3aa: CASNSEGARRAEAFF
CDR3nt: TGTGCCAGCAACTCGGAGGGGGCACGGCGGGCTGAAGCTTTCTTT

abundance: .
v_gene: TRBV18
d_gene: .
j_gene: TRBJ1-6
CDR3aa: CASSPPPGLRSNSPLHF
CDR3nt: TGTGCCAGCTCACCACCGCCTGGGTTAAGGTCTAATTCACCCCTCCACTTT

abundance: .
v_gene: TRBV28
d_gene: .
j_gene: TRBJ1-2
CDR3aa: CASSFTRNGYTF
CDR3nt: TGTGCCAGCAGTTTTACCCGAAATGGCTACACCTTC

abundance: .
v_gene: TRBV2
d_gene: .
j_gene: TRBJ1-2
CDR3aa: CASREQGAYGYTF
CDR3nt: TGTGCCAGCAGGGAACAGGGAGCCTATGGCTACACCTTC

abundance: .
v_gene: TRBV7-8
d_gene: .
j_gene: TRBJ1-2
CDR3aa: CASSLGSNGYTF
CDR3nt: TGTGCCAGCAGCTTAGGGAGCAATGGCTACACCTTC

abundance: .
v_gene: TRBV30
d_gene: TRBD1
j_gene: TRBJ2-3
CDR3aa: CAWKRQGATDTQYF
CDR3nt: TGTGCCTGGAAGAGACAGGGGGCAACAGATACGCAGTATTTT

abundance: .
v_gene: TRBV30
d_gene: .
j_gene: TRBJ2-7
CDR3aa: CAWSALGRGPYEQYF
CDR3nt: TGTGCCTGGAGTGCCCTGGGGCGGGGTCCTTACGAGCAGTACTTC

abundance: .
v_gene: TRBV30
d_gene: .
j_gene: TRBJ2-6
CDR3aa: CASDQPSGANVLTF
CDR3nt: TGTGCCTCCGATCAGCCCTCTGGGGCCAACGTCCTGACTTTC

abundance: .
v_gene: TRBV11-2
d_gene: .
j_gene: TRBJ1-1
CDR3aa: CASSLEGTGYTEAFF
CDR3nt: TGTGCCAGCAGCTTAGAGGGTACGGGATATACTGAAGCTTTCTTT

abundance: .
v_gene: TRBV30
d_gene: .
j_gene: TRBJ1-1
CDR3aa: CAWSVPGETTEAFF
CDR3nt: TGTGCCTGGAGTGTACCTGGGGAAACGACTGAAGCTTTCTTT

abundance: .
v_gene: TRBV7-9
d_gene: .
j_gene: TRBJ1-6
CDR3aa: CASSSPYNSPLHF
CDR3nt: TGTGCCAGCAGCTCCCCCTATAATTCACCCCTCCACTTT

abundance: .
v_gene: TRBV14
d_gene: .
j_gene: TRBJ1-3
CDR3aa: CASSLPGGGNTIYF
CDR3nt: TGTGCCAGCAGCCTCCCCGGGGGTGGAAACACCATATATTTT

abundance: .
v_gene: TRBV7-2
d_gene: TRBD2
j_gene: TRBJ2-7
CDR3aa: CASSHGLAQYEQYF
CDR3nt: TGTGCCAGCAGTCACGGACTAGCGCAATACGAGCAGTACTTC

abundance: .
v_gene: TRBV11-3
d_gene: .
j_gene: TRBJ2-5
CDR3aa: CASSLGEIETQYF
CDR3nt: TGTGCCAGCAGCTTAGGGGAGATAGAGACCCAGTACTTC

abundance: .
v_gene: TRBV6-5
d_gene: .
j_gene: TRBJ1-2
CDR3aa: CASSFRNYGYTF
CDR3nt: TGTGCCAGCAGTTTCCGAAACTATGGCTACACCTTC

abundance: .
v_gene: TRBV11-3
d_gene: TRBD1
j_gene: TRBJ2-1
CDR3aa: CASSLTATGGRQFF
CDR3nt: TGTGCCAGCAGCTTAACAGCGACAGGGGGCCGGCAGTTCTTC

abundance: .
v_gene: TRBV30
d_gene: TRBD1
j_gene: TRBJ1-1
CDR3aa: CAFLRDRDTEAFF
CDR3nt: TGTGCCTTCCTCCGGGACAGGGACACTGAAGCTTTCTTT

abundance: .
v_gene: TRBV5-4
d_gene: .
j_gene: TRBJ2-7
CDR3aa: CASSLGAGRPQDEQYF
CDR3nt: TGTGCCAGCAGCTTGGGGGCGGGACGGCCTCAGGACGAGCAGTACTTC

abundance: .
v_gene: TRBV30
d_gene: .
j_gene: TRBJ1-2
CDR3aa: CAWKGGGRHGYTF
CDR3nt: TGTGCCTGGAAGGGGGGCGGACGCCATGGCTACACCTTC

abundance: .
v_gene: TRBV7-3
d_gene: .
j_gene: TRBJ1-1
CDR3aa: CASSPGQMNTEAFF
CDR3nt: TGTGCCAGCAGCCCCGGACAAATGAACACTGAAGCTTTCTTT

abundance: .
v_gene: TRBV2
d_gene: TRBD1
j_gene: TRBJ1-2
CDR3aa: CASLGGGGLDYTF
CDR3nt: TGTGCCAGCTTGGGGGGAGGGGGCCTAGACTACACCTTC

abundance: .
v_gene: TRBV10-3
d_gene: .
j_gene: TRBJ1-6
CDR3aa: CAISASAGAYNSPLHF
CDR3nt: TGTGCCATCAGTGCCTCAGCCGGGGCCTATAATTCACCCCTCCACTTT

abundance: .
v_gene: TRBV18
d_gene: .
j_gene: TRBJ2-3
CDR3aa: CASSPLVGDLYRTDTQYF
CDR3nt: TGTGCCAGCTCACCACTTGTGGGGGACCTATATCGCACAGATACGCAGTATTTT

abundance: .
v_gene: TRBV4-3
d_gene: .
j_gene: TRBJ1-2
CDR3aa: CASSQGPGTYYGYTF
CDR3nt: TGCGCCAGCAGCCAAGGTCCCGGGACATACTATGGCTACACCTTC

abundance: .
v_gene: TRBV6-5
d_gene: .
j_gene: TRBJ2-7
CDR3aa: CASASAYEQYF
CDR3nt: TGTGCCAGCGCTTCCGCCTACGAGCAGTACTTC

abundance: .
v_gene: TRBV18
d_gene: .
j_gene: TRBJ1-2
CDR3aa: CASSPTGGVGYTF
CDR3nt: TGTGCCAGCTCACCCACGGGGGGAGTGGGCTACACCTTC

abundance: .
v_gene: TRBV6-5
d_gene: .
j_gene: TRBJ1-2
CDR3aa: CASSYSALANYGYTF
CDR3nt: TGTGCCAGCAGTTACTCGGCGTTAGCTAACTATGGCTACACCTTC

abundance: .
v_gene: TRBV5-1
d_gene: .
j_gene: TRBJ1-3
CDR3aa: CASRLQNSGNTIYF
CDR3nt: TGCGCCAGCAGACTACAGAACTCTGGAAACACCATATATTTT

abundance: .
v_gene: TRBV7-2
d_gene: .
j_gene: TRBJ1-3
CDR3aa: CASSPTTGIRNTIYF
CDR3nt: TGTGCCAGCAGCCCCACGACAGGCATCCGAAACACCATATATTTT

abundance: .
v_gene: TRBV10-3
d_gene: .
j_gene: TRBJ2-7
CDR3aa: CAISESGTPTYEQYF
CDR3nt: TGTGCCATCAGTGAGTCTGGGACACCCACCTACGAGCAGTACTTC

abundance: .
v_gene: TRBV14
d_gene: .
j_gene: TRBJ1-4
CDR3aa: CASSQFTGPLDEKLFF
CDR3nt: TGTGCCAGCAGCCAGTTCACAGGGCCGCTGGATGAAAAACTGTTTTTT

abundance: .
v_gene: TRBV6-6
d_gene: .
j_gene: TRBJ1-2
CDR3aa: CASSYSFQGNGYTF
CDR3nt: TGTGCCAGCAGTTACTCATTCCAGGGAAATGGCTACACCTTC

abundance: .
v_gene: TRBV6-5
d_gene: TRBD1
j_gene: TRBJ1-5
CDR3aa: CASSPGQGHQPQHF
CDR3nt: TGTGCCAGCAGTCCGGGACAGGGCCATCAGCCCCAGCATTTT

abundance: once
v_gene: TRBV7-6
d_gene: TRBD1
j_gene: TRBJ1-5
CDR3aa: CASSLDRGGNQPQHF
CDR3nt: TGTGCCAGCAGCTTGGACAGGGGAGGGAATCAGCCCCAGCATTTT

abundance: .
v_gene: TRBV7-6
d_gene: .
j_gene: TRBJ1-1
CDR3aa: CASSLQAALMNTEAFF
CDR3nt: TGTGCCAGCAGCTTACAGGCAGCCCTAATGAACACTGAAGCTTTCTTT

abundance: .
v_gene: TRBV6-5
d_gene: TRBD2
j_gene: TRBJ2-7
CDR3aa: CASSYSMSGGAYEQYF
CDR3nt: TGTGCCAGCAGTTACTCGATGTCGGGGGGGGCCTACGAGCAGTACTTC

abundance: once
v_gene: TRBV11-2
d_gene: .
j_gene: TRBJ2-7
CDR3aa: CASSSIAVGSYEQYF
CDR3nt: TGTGCCAGCAGCTCCATAGCGGTCGGCTCCTACGAGCAGTACTTC

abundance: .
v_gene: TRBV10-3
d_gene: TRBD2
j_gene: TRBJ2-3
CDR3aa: CAISEGLAGGPVRQYF
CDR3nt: TGTGCCATCAGTGAGGGTCTAGCGGGGGGCCCCGTGCGGCAGTATTTT

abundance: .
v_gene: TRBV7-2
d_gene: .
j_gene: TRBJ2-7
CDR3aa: CASSLALGMQYF
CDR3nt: TGTGCCAGCAGCTTAGCGTTGGGAATGCAGTACTTC

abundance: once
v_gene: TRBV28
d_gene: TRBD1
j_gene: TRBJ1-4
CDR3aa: CASSLSDRFRLIF
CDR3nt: TGTGCCAGCAGTTTATCGGACAGGTTCAGATTGATTTTT

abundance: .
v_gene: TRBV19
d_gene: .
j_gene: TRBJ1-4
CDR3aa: CASSMGYEKLFF
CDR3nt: TGTGCCAGTAGTATGGGGTACGAAAAACTGTTTTTT

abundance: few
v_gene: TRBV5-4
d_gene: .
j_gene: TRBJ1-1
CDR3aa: CASSLAGTNTEAFF
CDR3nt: TGTGCCAGCAGCTTGGCCGGGACGAACACTGAAGCTTTCTTT

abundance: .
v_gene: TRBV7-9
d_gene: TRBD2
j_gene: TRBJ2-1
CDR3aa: CASSPTRGGTYNEQFF
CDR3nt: TGTGCCAGCAGCCCAACGCGGGGAGGGACCTACAATGAGCAGTTCTTC

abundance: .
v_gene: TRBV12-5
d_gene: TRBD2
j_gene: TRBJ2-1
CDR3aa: CASGLSSPTSGIEQFF
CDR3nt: TGTGCTAGTGGCCTCTCATCCCCCACTAGCGGGATTGAGCAGTTCTTC

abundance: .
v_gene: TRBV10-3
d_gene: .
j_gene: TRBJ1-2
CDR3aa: CAISEGQAANYGYTF
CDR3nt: TGTGCCATCAGTGAGGGGCAGGCAGCTAACTATGGCTACACCTTC

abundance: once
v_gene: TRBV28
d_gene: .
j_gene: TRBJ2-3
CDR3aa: CASNIAGLSRLGTDTQYF
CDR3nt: TGTGCCAGCAACATCGCAGGGCTAAGTCGGTTGGGCACAGATACGCAGTATTTT

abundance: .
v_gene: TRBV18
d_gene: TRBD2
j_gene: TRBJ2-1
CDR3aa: CASSPGTSGPNEQFF
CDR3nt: TGTGCCAGCTCACCCGGGACTAGCGGACCCAATGAGCAGTTCTTC

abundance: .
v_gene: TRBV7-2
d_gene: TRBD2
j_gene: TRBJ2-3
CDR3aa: CASSLTSGRTDTQYF
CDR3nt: TGTGCCAGCAGCTTAACTAGCGGGAGAACCGATACGCAGTATTTT

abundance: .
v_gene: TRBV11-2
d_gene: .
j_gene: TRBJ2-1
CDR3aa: CASSLDRGVGEQFF
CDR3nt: TGTGCCAGCAGCTTAGATCGGGGTGTGGGGGAGCAGTTCTTC

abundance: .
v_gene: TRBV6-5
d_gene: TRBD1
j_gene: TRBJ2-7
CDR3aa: CASSYSPGQGYEQYF
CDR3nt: TGTGCCAGCAGTTACTCCCCGGGACAGGGTTACGAGCAGTACTTC

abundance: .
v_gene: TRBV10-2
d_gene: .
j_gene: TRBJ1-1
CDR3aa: CASSQTVGGPEAFF
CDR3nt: TGCGCCAGCAGCCAGACGGTGGGGGGGCCTGAAGCTTTCTTT

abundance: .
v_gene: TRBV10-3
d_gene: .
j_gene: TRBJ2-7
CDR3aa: CATQLVGSYEQYF
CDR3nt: TGTGCCACCCAATTGGTCGGGTCCTACGAGCAGTACTTC

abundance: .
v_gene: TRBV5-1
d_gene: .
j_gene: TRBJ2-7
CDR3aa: CASSFDDTTYEQYF
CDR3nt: TGCGCCAGCAGCTTCGACGACACAACCTACGAGCAGTACTTC

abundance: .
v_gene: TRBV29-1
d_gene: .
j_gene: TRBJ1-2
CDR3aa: CSVIGRDLGGYGYTF
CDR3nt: TGCAGCGTTATAGGTAGGGACCTAGGAGGCTATGGCTACACCTTC

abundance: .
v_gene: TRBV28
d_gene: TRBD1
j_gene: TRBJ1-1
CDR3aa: CASSSVGTGGTEAFF
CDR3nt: TGTGCCAGCAGTTCGGTCGGGACAGGGGGCACTGAAGCTTTCTTT

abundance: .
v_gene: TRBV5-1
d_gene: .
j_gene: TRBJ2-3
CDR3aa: CASSLYGVDTQYF
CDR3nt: TGCGCCAGCAGCTTGTACGGGGTGGATACGCAGTATTTT